This is a list of T cell receptor beta chains from one sample in a study of blood T cell repertoires in COVID-19. Clones were sequenced by immunoSEQ multiplex PCR, and TCRdb holds only the in-frame ones, with some missing. Of 85,000 to 120,000 clones in the sample, around 73% were seen once. Sequenced sample: peripheral blood. Receptors originate from a man between 60 and 75 years old with active or convalescent COVID-19. Both conserved end residues are part of each CDR3. A D gene is named only where the DNA matches it firmly. Clone size is given for some rows only: seen once, a few or many times, or a class if the clone is expanded.

v_call	j_call	clone_size	d_call	cdr3_aa	cdr3_nt
TRBV7-9	TRBJ2-7	-	-	CASSLKPEAGSYEQYF	TGTGCCAGCAGCTTAAAACCGGAGGCCGGGAGCTACGAGCAGTACTTC
TRBV1	TRBJ1-5	-	-	CTSSQGRKGDQPQHF	TGCACCAGCAGCCAAGGAAGAAAGGGAGATCAGCCCCAGCATTTT
TRBV7-9	TRBJ1-3	-	-	CASRIQGTGNTIYF	TGTGCCAGCAGGATACAGGGAACTGGAAACACCATATATTTT
TRBV7-2	TRBJ2-5	-	-	CASSLSALETQYF	TGTGCCAGCAGCTTATCCGCGCTAGAGACCCAGTACTTC
TRBV27	TRBJ2-7	-	TRBD1	CASSLSGGPGTGSYEQYF	TGTGCCAGCAGTTTATCAGGGGGCCCCGGGACAGGATCCTACGAGCAGTACTTC
TRBV9	TRBJ2-5	once	TRBD1	CASSVRGTGIQETQYF	TGTGCCAGCAGCGTAAGGGGGACAGGGATCCAAGAGACCCAGTACTTC
TRBV29-1	TRBJ1-2	-	TRBD1	CSVVLQGARYGYTF	TGCAGCGTTGTTCTACAGGGGGCCCGCTATGGCTACACCTTC
TRBV30	TRBJ1-2	-	TRBD1	CAWSHPRDSLNYGYTF	TGTGCCTGGAGTCACCCTCGGGACAGCCTTAACTATGGCTACACCTTC
TRBV5-1	TRBJ2-1	once	TRBD2	CASSLRVPGLAANEQFF	TGCGCCAGCAGTCTTCGGGTACCGGGACTAGCGGCTAATGAGCAGTTCTTC
TRBV18	TRBJ1-1	few	TRBD1	CASSGGTGGTEAFF	TGTGCCAGCTCAGGTGGAACAGGGGGAACTGAAGCTTTCTTT
TRBV29-1	TRBJ1-1	-	TRBD1	CSVKTPDRGNTEAFF	TGCAGCGTGAAGACCCCCGACAGGGGAAACACTGAAGCTTTCTTT
TRBV11-3	TRBJ1-2	-	TRBD1	CASTRQGSDYGYTF	TGTGCCAGCACCAGACAGGGATCTGACTATGGCTACACCTTC
TRBV13	TRBJ1-2	-	TRBD1	CASSFDRGDGGYTF	TGTGCCAGCAGCTTCGACAGGGGGGACGGTGGCTACACCTTC
TRBV6-5	TRBJ2-2	-	TRBD2	CASRGLAEEGGELFF	TGTGCCAGCAGGGGACTAGCGGAAGAAGGCGGGGAGCTGTTTTTT
TRBV18	TRBJ2-1	-	TRBD1	CASSPDGPRTGDVGNEQFF	TGTGCCAGCTCACCAGACGGCCCGAGGACAGGGGATGTTGGCAATGAGCAGTTCTTC
TRBV25-1	TRBJ2-7	-	TRBD1	CASSVGRGREQYF	TGTGCCAGCAGTGTGGGCAGGGGGCGCGAGCAGTACTTC
TRBV2	TRBJ1-5	-	-	CASRMQQGTQPQHF	TGTGCCAGCAGGATGCAACAGGGAACACAGCCCCAGCATTTT